This TCR beta chain was obtained from a study of PD-L1 blockade in urothelial cancer. Study-level information: There were a median of about 140,000 T cells in blood samples.

The time point was: peripheral blood 6 weeks after treatment start. The protocol was immunoSEQ multiplex PCR, while the TCRdb copy is restricted to in-frame clones and leaves out a portion. The table has over 100,000 clones, more than 85% seen once; the top ten hold around 4%. V shed 2 bases and J shed 8 bases, with 3 bases lying between them. Germline CDR1 SEHNR, CDR2 FQNEAQ (reference sequence). The CDR3 has 11 amino acids. The genes are TRBV7-9 and TRBJ2-2; no clear D gene. The TCR was taken from a man between 60 and 75 years old with urothelial cancer. Specimen: PBMCs, collected around atezolizumab (anti-PD-L1) treatment. The CDR3 loop is CASSLSGELFF. Written as DNA, the CDR3 is TGTGCCAGCAGCTTATCTGGGGAGCTGTTTTTT.